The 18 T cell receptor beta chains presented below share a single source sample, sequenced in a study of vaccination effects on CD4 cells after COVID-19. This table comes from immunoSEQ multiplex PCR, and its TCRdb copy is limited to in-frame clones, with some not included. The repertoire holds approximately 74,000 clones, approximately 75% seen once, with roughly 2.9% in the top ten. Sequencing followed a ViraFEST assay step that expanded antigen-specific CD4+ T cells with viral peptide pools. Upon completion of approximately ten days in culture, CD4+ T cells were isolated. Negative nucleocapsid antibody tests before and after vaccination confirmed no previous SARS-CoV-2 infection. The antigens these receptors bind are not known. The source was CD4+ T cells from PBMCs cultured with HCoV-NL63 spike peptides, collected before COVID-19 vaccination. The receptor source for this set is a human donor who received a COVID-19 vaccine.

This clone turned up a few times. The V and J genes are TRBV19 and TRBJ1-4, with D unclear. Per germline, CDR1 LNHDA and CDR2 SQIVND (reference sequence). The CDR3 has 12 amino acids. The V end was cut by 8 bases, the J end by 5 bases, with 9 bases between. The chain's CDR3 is CASSVMNEKLFF. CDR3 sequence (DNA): TGTGCCAGTTCAGTGATGAATGAAAAACTGTTTTTT.

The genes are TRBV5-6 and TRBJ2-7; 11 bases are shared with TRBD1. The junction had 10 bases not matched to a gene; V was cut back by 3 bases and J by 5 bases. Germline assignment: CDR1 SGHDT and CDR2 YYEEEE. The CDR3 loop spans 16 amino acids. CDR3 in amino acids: CASSSRGTGGRDEQYV. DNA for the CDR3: TGTGCCAGCAGCTCCAGAGGGACAGGGGGTAGAGACGAGCAGTACGTC.

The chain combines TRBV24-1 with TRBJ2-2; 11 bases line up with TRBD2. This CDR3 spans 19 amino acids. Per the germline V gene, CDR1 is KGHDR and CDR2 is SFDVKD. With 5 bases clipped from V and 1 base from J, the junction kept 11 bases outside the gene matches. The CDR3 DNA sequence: TGTGCCACCAGTGCCTCTAGCGGGGGGACGAAGATGAACACCGGGGAGCTGTTTTTT. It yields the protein CATSASSGGTKMNTGELFF.

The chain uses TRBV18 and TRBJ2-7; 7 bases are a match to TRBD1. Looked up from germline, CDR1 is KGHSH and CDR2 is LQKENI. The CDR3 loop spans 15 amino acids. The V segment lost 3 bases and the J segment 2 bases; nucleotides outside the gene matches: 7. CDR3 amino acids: CASSPNPDRAYEQYV. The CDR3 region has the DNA TGTGCCAGCTCACCGAACCCCGACAGGGCCTACGAGCAGTACGTC.

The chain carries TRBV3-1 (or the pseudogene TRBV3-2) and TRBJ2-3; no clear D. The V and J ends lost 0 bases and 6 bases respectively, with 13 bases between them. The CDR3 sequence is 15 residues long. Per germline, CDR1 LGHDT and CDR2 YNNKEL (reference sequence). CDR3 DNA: TGTGCCAGCAGCCAAGACCGGGTTCCCCCCGATACGCAGTATTTT. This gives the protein CASSQDRVPPDTQYF.

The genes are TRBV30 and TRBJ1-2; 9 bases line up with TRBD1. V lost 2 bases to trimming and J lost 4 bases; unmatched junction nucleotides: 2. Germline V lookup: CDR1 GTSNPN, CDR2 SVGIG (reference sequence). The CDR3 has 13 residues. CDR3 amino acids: CAWSRGQGYGYTF. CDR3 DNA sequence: TGTGCCTGGAGTAGGGGACAGGGCTATGGCTACACCTTC.

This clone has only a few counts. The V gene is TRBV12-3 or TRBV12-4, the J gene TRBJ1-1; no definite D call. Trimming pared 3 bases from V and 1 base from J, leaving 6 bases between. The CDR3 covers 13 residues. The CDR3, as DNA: TGTGCCAGCAGTTTCGGCAGGAACACTGAAGCTTTCTTT. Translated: CASSFGRNTEAFF.

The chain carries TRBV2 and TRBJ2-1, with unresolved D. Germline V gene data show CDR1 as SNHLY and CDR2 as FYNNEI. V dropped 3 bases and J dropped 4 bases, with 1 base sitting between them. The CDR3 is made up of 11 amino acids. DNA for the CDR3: TGTGCCAGCAGTGATTACAATGAGCAGTTCTTC. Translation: CASSDYNEQFF.

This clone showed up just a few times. For the CDR3, the DNA is TGTGCCAGCAGCTTAGTCGGGACAGGTCAAGCCGACACCTTC. It codes for CASSLVGTGQADTF. The chain joins TRBV7-2 to TRBJ1-2, with 8 positions matching TRBD1. Germline assignment: CDR1 SGHTA and CDR2 FQGNSA. V trimming: 1 base; J trimming: 12 bases; junction bases outside the gene matches: 10. The CDR3 extends over 14 amino acids. The variable domain in full, with the rest retrieved from reference TRBV7-2 and TRBJ1-2, is GAGVSQSPSNKVTEKGKDVELRCDPISGHTALYWYRQSLGQGLEFLIYFQGNSAPDKSGLPSDRFSAERTGGSVSTLTIQRTQQEDSAVYLCASSLVGTGQADTFGSGTRLTVV.

The CDR3 region has the DNA TGTGCCACCAGTCAGCCGTACCAAGAGACCCAGTACTTC. Translating it yields CATSQPYQETQYF. The V and J genes are TRBV24-1 and TRBJ2-5, with D uncertain. The CDR3 is made up of 13 amino acids. V was pared by 6 bases and J by 0 bases, with 7 bases between. The germline V gene has CDR1 KGHDR and CDR2 SFDVKD.

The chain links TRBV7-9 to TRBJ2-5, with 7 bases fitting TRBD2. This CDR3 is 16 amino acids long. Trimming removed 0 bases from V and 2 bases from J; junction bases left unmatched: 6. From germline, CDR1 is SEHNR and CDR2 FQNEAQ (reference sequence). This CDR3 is CASSLARDYKQETQYF. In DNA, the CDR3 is TGTGCCAGCAGCTTAGCGAGGGACTACAAACAAGAGACCCAGTACTTC.

Here the CDR3 DNA reads TGTGCCAGCAGCCTCGGACGTATGTTCTATGGCTACACCTTC. It encodes CASSLGRMFYGYTF. This chain joins TRBV6-5 and TRBJ1-2; D unclear. Trimming stripped 6 bases from V and 4 bases from J, with 15 bases between. In germline, CDR1 is MNHEY, CDR2 SVGAGI. The CDR3 is made up of 14 amino acids.

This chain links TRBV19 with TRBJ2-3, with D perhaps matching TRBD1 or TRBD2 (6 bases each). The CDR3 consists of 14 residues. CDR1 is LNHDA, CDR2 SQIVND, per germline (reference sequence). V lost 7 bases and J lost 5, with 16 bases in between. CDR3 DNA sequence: TGTGCCAGTAAAAGGGGGGACTGGAGAGATACGCAGTATTTT. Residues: CASKRGDWRDTQYF.

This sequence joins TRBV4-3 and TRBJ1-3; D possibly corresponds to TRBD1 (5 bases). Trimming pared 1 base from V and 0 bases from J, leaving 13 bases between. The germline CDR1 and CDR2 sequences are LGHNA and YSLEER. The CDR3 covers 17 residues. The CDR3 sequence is CASSQGVQGHSGNTIYF. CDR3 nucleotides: TGCGCCAGCAGCCAAGGAGTCCAGGGCCACTCTGGAAACACCATATATTTT.

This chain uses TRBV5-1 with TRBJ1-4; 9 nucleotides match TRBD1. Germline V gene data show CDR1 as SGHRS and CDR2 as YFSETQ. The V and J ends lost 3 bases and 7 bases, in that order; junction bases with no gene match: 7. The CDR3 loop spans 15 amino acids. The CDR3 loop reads CASSYSGTGLEKLFF. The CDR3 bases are TGCGCCAGCAGCTACTCCGGGACAGGGCTTGAAAAACTGTTTTTT.

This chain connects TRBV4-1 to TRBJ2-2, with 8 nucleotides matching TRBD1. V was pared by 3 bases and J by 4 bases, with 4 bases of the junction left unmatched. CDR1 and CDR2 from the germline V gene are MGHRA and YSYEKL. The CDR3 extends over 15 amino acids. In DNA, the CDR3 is TGCGCCAGCAGCCATCGACAGGGGAGCACCGGGGAGCTGTTTTTT. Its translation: CASSHRQGSTGELFF.

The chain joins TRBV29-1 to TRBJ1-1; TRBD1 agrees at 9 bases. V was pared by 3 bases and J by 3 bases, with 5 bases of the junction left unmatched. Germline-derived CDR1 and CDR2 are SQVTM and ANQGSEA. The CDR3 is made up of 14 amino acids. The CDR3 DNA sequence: TGCAGCGTTGAGGAACAGGGGGCGTACACTGAAGCTTTCTTT. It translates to CSVEEQGAYTEAFF.

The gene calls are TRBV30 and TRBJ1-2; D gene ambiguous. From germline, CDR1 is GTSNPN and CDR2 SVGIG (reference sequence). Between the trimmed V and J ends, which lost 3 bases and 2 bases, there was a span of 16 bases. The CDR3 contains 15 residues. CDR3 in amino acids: CAWRRPGSSNYGYTF. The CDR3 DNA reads TGTGCCTGGAGGAGACCGGGATCCTCCAACTATGGCTACACCTTC.